This T cell receptor beta chain was sequenced in a study of CD8 T cells in Susac syndrome. Germline V gene sequence: CDR1 GTSNPN, CDR2 SVGIG (reference sequence). This CDR3 is built from 12 residues. Peripheral blood CD8+ and CD4+ T cells were profiled by TCR beta sequencing. RNA, at about 0.45 to 1 ug, was reverse transcribed with random hexamers. An immunoSEQ multiplex PCR amplified TCR beta CDR3 over 54 Vbeta and 13 Jbeta. MiXCR, applied by TCRdb to the immunoSEQ multiplex PCR reads, yields one record per CDR3 protein. The sample consists of approximately 220,000 distinct CDR3 sequences, more than 85% of them appearing once. About this clonotype: The junction differs from germline at one of its ends, possibly a read error.

The sequence was obtained from a human donor with multiple sclerosis. The chain links TRBV30 to TRBJ1-3; TRBD1 matches 8 bases. The sample taken for sequencing was CD8+ T cells from PBMCs. CDR3 coding DNA: TGTGCCTGGAGTGTAGGGGCAGGGGGCTCCCGTTTT. It is translated as CAWSVGAGGSRF.